One sample yielded the 10 T cell receptor beta chains listed below, sequenced in a study of blood T cell repertoires in COVID-19. The table came from immunoSEQ multiplex PCR; TCRdb's copy has only in-frame clones and leaves some out. There are roughly 70,000 clones in the sample; 88% occur only once, and 3.5% to 4% lies in the top ten. Source material: peripheral blood. The receptor source for this set is a man aged 65-85 years with acute or convalescent COVID-19.

This chain joins TRBV11-2 and TRBJ1-3; no reliable D call. The V gene's germline CDR1 is SGHAT and CDR2 FQNNGV. CDR3 size: 14 residues. V dropped 5 bases and J dropped 0 bases, with 8 bases sitting between them. The CDR3 DNA reads TGTGCCAGCAGCCCACAGATCTCTGGAAACACCATATATTTT. It codes for CASSPQISGNTIYF.

V is TRBV5-6 and J is TRBJ2-3; D unclear. The V end was cut by 4 bases, the J end by 0 bases, with 15 bases between. Germline-derived CDR1 and CDR2 are SGHDT and YYEEEE. CDR3 size: 16 residues. Here the CDR3 DNA reads TGTGCCAGCAGCCGACGACTCGCAACTAGCACAGATACGCAGTATTTT. It encodes CASSRRLATSTDTQYF.

J is TRBJ1-1 and V is TRBV7-2, with a tentative D call TRBD1 (5 bases). CDR3 length: 14 residues. Germline CDR1 SGHTA, CDR2 FQGNSA. Trimming shortened V by 3 bases and J by 2 bases, and 10 bases separated the two germline ends. The CDR3 is CASSFTGINTEAFF. CDR3 bases: TGTGCCAGCAGCTTTACAGGAATAAACACTGAAGCTTTCTTT. Full variable domain (rest looked up from reference TRBV7-2 and TRBJ1-1): GAGVSQSPSNKVTEKGKDVELRCDPISGHTALYWYRQSLGQGLEFLIYFQGNSAPDKSGLPSDRFSAERTGGSVSTLTIQRTQQEDSAVYLCASSFTGINTEAFFGQGTRLTVV.

The CDR3 spells CAYLTGGSYNEQFF. CDR3 in DNA: TGTGCCTACCTTACGGGGGGCTCCTACAATGAGCAGTTCTTC. The chain links TRBV2 to TRBJ2-1; 7 bases agree with TRBD2. From germline, CDR1 is SNHLY and CDR2 FYNNEI. V lost 11 bases and J lost 0; bases outside the gene matches: 7. The CDR3 spans 14 residues.

The chain recombines TRBV4-1 with TRBJ1-3; 11 nucleotides align to TRBD1. The CDR3 is 18 amino acids. V shed 0 bases, J shed 4 bases, and the junction held 8 bases outside the gene matches. The germline gives CDR1 MGHRA, CDR2 YSYEKL. CDR3 sequence: CASSQEGGQGAVGNTIYF. The CDR3 DNA reads TGCGCCAGCAGCCAAGAGGGAGGACAGGGGGCTGTCGGAAACACCATATATTTT.

The chain has TRBV14 and TRBJ1-6, with a weak D call TRBD1 (5 bases). V was trimmed by 4 bases and J by 6 bases, leaving 13 bases between them. This CDR3 has 15 amino acids. Looked up from germline, CDR1 is SGHDN and CDR2 is FVKESK. In DNA, the CDR3 is TGTGCCAGCAGCCTGGGGCCCTCGCTTAATTCACCCCTCCACTTT. Protein sequence: CASSLGPSLNSPLHF.

The genes are TRBV7-3 and TRBJ1-1; tentatively, D is TRBD1 (5 bases). The CDR3 contains 14 residues. The V and J ends lost 2 bases and 5 bases respectively, with 12 bases between them. The germline gives CDR1 SGHTA, CDR2 FQGTGA. The chain's CDR3 is CASSLQGDGTEAFF. In DNA, the CDR3 is TGTGCCAGCAGCTTACAGGGCGACGGGACTGAAGCTTTCTTT.

The chain is built from TRBV28 and TRBJ1-3; D gene uncertain. Germline CDR1 is MDHEN and CDR2 is SYDVKM. The CDR3 is 16 residues long. V dropped 3 bases and J dropped 5 bases, with 17 bases sitting between them. The CDR3 region is CASSFRFGLRRNTIYF. As DNA, the CDR3 is TGTGCCAGCAGTTTCCGCTTCGGACTGAGGAGAAACACCATATATTTT.

V usage is TRBV11-2 and J usage is TRBJ2-5, with D possibly matching TRBD1 (6 bases). Deletions cut 3 bases from V and 5 bases from J, with 13 bases between. The CDR3 spans 14 residues. Germline assignment: CDR1 SGHAT and CDR2 FQNNGV. CDR3 in DNA: TGTGCCAGCAGCTTCCCAGGGGTCCCGGAGACCCAGTACTTC. Translating it yields CASSFPGVPETQYF.

V gene TRBV4-1 combines with J gene TRBJ2-3; D gene unclear. Germline V lookup: CDR1 MGHRA, CDR2 YSYEKL. This CDR3 contains 15 residues. V was cut by 0 bases and J by 1 base, with 8 bases left in between. The CDR3 region has the DNA TGCGCCAGCAGCCAAGATAAGCTCCGCACAGATACGCAGTATTTT. This encodes CASSQDKLRTDTQYF.